The 24 T cell receptor beta chains below were found in one sample sequenced in a study of T cell repertoires in cytomegalovirus infection. TCRdb recomputed calls from the reads with MiXCR, one row per CDR3 protein. Of some 320,000 distinct CDR3 sequences listed, about 27% are singletons. The antigens these receptors bind are not known. This sample comprised cultured PBMCs, obtained from culture after CMV antigen stimulation. The source of these receptors is a human donor in good health (CMV status not recorded). Some clones in this sample may be carry-over from other donors' samples.

V is TRBV5-1 and J is TRBJ2-2, with TRBD2 identical over 13 bases. V shed 0 bases and J 3 bases; nucleotides not matched to a gene: 2. The germline V gene has CDR1 SGHRS and CDR2 YFSETQ. The CDR3 sequence is 17 residues long. CDR3 bases: TGCGCCAGCAGCTTGGGGACTAGCGGGGGACACACCGGGGAGCTGTTTTTT. This encodes CASSLGTSGGHTGELFF.

This clonotype showed up just a few times. The gene calls are TRBV7-2 and TRBJ2-1, with 12 bases identical to TRBD2. The length of the CDR3 is 15 residues. With V trimmed by 4 bases and J by 5 bases, 3 bases remained unmatched. Germline CDR1 reads SGHTA; CDR2 reads FQGNSA. This chain's CDR3 is CASSSGLAGHNEQFF. CDR3 nucleotide sequence: TGTGCCAGCAGCTCAGGACTAGCGGGGCACAATGAGCAGTTCTTC.

This clonotype came up a few times. The genes are TRBV7-2 and TRBJ2-1; 7 nucleotides line up with TRBD1. Unmatched junction bases numbered 6, after V lost 5 bases and J lost 8 bases. Looked up from germline, CDR1 is SGHTA and CDR2 is FQGNSA. CDR3 size: 13 residues. The CDR3 sequence: CASSTDRDDEQFF. The CDR3 DNA reads TGTGCCAGCAGCACCGACAGGGACGATGAGCAGTTCTTC.

The V call is TRBV20-1, the J call TRBJ1-4; D remains ambiguous. The germline V gene has CDR1 DFQATT and CDR2 SNEGSKA (reference sequence). CDR3 size: 11 residues. Trimming shortened V by 6 bases and J by 8 bases, and 10 bases separated the two germline ends. The CDR3 reads CSAPRREKLFF. In DNA, the CDR3 is TGCAGTGCCCCGAGGAGGGAAAAACTGTTTTTT.

The chain carries TRBV7-9 and TRBJ2-4; TRBD2 matches at 11 bases. Unmatched junction bases numbered 10, after V lost 4 bases and J lost 5 bases. CDR1 is SEHNR, CDR2 FQNEAQ, per germline (reference sequence). This CDR3 region has 17 residues. CDR3 in amino acids: CASSWASGRPPENIQYF. The CDR3 nucleotides are TGTGCCAGCAGCTGGGCTAGCGGGAGGCCGCCCGAAAACATTCAGTACTTC.

This clonotype was seen only once. The chain uses TRBV5-1 and TRBJ2-7; D unresolved. Germline V gene data show CDR1 as SGHRS and CDR2 as YFSETQ. The CDR3 sequence is 14 residues long. V was shortened by 1 base and J by 3 bases, with 11 bases between the two germline ends. In DNA, the CDR3 is TGCGCCAGCAGCTTGAAGGGTTCCGACTACGAGCAGTACTTC. Encoded protein: CASSLKGSDYEQYF.

In its sample, this clonotype was seen a few times. This chain connects TRBV12-3 or TRBV12-4 to TRBJ1-1, with D unclear. The V and J ends lost 3 bases and 5 bases respectively, with 13 bases between them. This CDR3 is built from 14 residues. The CDR3 DNA is TGTGCCAGCAGTTTCCCAGACAACCCAACTGAAGCTTTCTTT. It is translated as CASSFPDNPTEAFF.

This clonotype was counted at least ten times. The CDR3 loop is CASTYTHTNYGYTF. CDR3 nucleotide sequence: TGTGCCAGCACCTACACTCATACGAACTATGGCTACACCTTC. The chain is built from TRBV7-2 and TRBJ1-2; no clear D. The V and J ends lost 7 bases and 2 bases respectively, with 14 bases between them. CDR3 length: 14 amino acids. The germline V gene encodes CDR1 SGHTA and CDR2 FQGNSA.

The chain couples TRBV25-1 to TRBJ1-2, with TRBD1 as a possible D gene (6 bases). Germline CDR1 reads MGHDK; CDR2 reads SYGVNS. The CDR3 runs to 14 residues. Trimming shortened V by 1 base and J by 4 bases, and 10 bases separated the two germline ends. CDR3 amino acids: CASSESVRGYGYTF. The CDR3 DNA reads TGTGCCAGCAGTGAATCGGTCAGGGGCTATGGCTACACCTTC.

This clonotype was recorded a few times. This sequence joins TRBV20-1 and TRBJ1-1, with D possibly matching TRBD1 (5 bases). The V end lost 2 bases, the J end lost 11 bases, and 18 bases lay between the germline ends. Germline CDR1 reads DFQATT; CDR2 reads SNEGSKA (reference sequence). The CDR3 has 13 residues. This CDR3 is CSARPARGTWAFF. The DNA of the CDR3 is TGCAGTGCTAGACCAGCAAGGGGAACGTGGGCTTTCTTT.

This clonotype was picked up a small number of times. The V and J genes are TRBV12-3 or TRBV12-4 and TRBJ1-4; 7 positions match TRBD1. The CDR3 covers 14 residues. Trimming cost V 2 bases and J 8 bases; bases outside gene matches: 5. CDR3 bases: TGTGCCAGCAGTTTACGGCAGGGGGGAGAAAAACTGTTTTTT. Its translation is CASSLRQGGEKLFF.

V is TRBV5-4 and J is TRBJ2-1; D is possibly TRBD1 or TRBD2 (6 bases each). CDR1 SGHNT and CDR2 YYREEE come from the germline V gene (reference sequence). The ends were cut back, 2 bases at V and 9 bases at J, with 12 bases in the middle. The CDR3 contains 13 residues. CDR3 amino acids: CASSFRQEGEQFF. The CDR3 nucleotides read TGTGCCAGCAGCTTTCGACAGGAGGGTGAGCAGTTCTTC.

The chain has TRBV29-1 and TRBJ2-3, with 8 bases identical to TRBD1. CDR1 is SQVTM and CDR2 is ANQGSEA in the germline V gene. The CDR3 runs 14 residues. With 7 bases clipped from V and 4 bases from J, the junction kept 10 bases outside the gene matches. The CDR3: CSATDRVSADTQYF. The CDR3 DNA is TGCAGCGCAACGGACAGGGTTTCTGCAGATACGCAGTATTTT.

The V gene is TRBV7-3, the J gene TRBJ2-7, with 11 bases lining up with TRBD2. CDR3 size: 14 residues. Germline CDR1 SGHTA, CDR2 FQGTGA. The V segment lost 3 bases and the J segment 5 bases; nucleotides outside the gene matches: 3. DNA for the CDR3: TGTGCCAGCAGCTTTAGCGGGGGGGGGGACGAGCAGTACTTC. Amino acid sequence: CASSFSGGGDEQYF.

At least ten counts were recorded for this clonotype. One end of the junction does not line up with germline, which may come from a read error. The rearrangement links TRBV12-3 or TRBV12-4 to TRBJ1-1; D remains unclear. The CDR3 is made up of 14 amino acids. This chain's CDR3 is CASSLAGLNTEAFF. CDR3 in DNA: TGTGCCAGCAGCTTAGCAGGATTGAACACTGAAGCTTTCTTT.

This clonotype was found once. The V call is TRBV28, the J call TRBJ1-4; 7 bases are shared with TRBD1. V lost 2 bases, J lost 6 bases, and 6 bases stayed unmatched. The CDR3 covers 15 residues. The germline CDR1 and CDR2 sequences are MDHEN and SYDVKM. In nucleotides, the CDR3 is TGTGCCAGCAGTTTAATGAGGGGGCCCCATGAAAAACTGTTTTTT. This codes for CASSLMRGPHEKLFF.

The rearrangement links TRBV20-1 to TRBJ2-5; D uncertain. The germline V gene encodes CDR1 DFQATT and CDR2 SNEGSKA (reference sequence). The CDR3 loop spans 10 amino acids. Deletions cut 4 bases from V and 5 bases from J, with 5 bases between. CDR3 sequence reads: CSATRETQYF. In DNA, the CDR3 is TGCAGTGCTACAAGGGAGACCCAGTACTTC.

V and J are TRBV9 and TRBJ1-5; no clear D. Germline CDR1 SGDLS, CDR2 YYNGEE. V dropped 0 bases and J dropped 1 base, with 8 bases sitting between them. The CDR3 has 15 residues. The CDR3 here is CASSVGEVSNQPQHF. DNA for the CDR3: TGTGCCAGCAGCGTAGGAGAAGTGAGCAATCAGCCCCAGCATTTT.

The chain uses TRBV6-6 and TRBJ2-7; D uncertain. The CDR3 extends over 14 amino acids. V was clipped by 0 bases and J by 2 bases, with 8 bases between them. Germline V gene sequence: CDR1 MNHNY, CDR2 SVGAGI (reference sequence). The DNA of the CDR3 is TGTGCCAGCAGTTACTCAGGACCGACCTACGAGCAGTACTTC. The encoded protein is CASSYSGPTYEQYF.

With regard to this clonotype: Relative to the germline gene, one junction end is altered; a read error may explain this. This chain connects TRBV4-1 to TRBJ2-3; TRBD2 might be the D (6 bases). The CDR3 extends over 15 amino acids. Germline-derived CDR1 and CDR2 are MGHRA and YSYEKL. In DNA, the CDR3 is TGTGCCAGCAGCCAAGACGGGAGAGGGACAGATACGCAGTATTTT. Protein product: CASSQDGRGTDTQYF.

This clonotype was detected a few times. The V gene is TRBV28, the J gene TRBJ1-1, with a tentative D call TRBD1 (6 bases). The CDR3 is made up of 15 amino acids. The germline V gene encodes CDR1 MDHEN and CDR2 SYDVKM. Trimming shortened V by 6 bases and J by 6 bases, and 20 bases separated the two germline ends. This CDR3 reads CASSLEQGRVPEAFF. DNA for the CDR3: TGTGCCAGCAGCCTAGAACAGGGAAGGGTACCTGAAGCTTTCTTT.

The chain couples TRBV6-6 to TRBJ2-1; D remains ambiguous. Germline V gives CDR1 MNHNY, CDR2 SVGAGI (reference sequence). This CDR3 is 16 amino acids long. V was clipped by 8 bases and J by 0 bases, with 17 bases between them. This CDR3 is CASPSHQACSYNEQFF. The CDR3 DNA is TGTGCCAGCCCATCACACCAAGCGTGCTCCTACAATGAGCAGTTCTTC.

The chain employs TRBV28 and TRBJ1-1; 8 nucleotides agree with TRBD1. The CDR3 consists of 16 residues. V shed 4 bases, J shed 0 bases, and the junction held 7 bases outside the gene matches. Germline-derived CDR1 and CDR2 are MDHEN and SYDVKM. In DNA form, the CDR3 reads TGTGCCAGCAGTTCCCGGACAGGGAACATGAACACTGAAGCTTTCTTT. As protein: CASSSRTGNMNTEAFF.

This clonotype was detected only a few times. The chain joins TRBV20-1 to TRBJ2-5, with a possible D match to TRBD1 (5 bases). The CDR3 length is 14 residues. Germline lookup yields CDR1 DFQATT and CDR2 SNEGSKA (reference sequence). Trimming removed 4 bases from V and 5 bases from J, with 17 bases in between. The CDR3 coding sequence is TGCAGTGCTAAGAAATCGGTGGGGCTGGAGACCCAGTACTTC. Amino acids: CSAKKSVGLETQYF.